This T cell receptor (beta chain) comes out of a study of blood T cell repertoires in COVID-19. Study background: The analysed material was cDNA or gDNA that came from T cells, B-cell-depleted T cells, or PBMCs.

This clone was counted once. Authors' data handling: Reference gene primer amplification yielded estimated nucleated cell counts. Libraries were prepared by immunoSEQ multiplex PCR; TCRdb keeps only in-frame clonotypes and omits some of them. V and J calls and clone size are those listed in that table; D and trimming were worked out from the DNA. The table shows around 90,000 clones, with around 94% occurring only once. The length of the CDR3 is 14 residues. The V gene's germline CDR1 is MDHEN and CDR2 SYDVKM. The trim removed 6 bases at V and 5 bases at J, leaving 6 bases unmatched. The specimen sequenced was peripheral blood. The clonotype comes from a woman aged 55 to 70 with active COVID-19. This chain connects TRBV28 to TRBJ2-5; TRBD2 matches 10 bases. The CDR3 sequence is CASRNSAGGETQYF. Written as DNA, the CDR3 is TGTGCCAGCAGGAACTCAGCGGGAGGGGAGACCCAGTACTTC.